Below are 6 T cell receptor beta chains sequenced from a single sample in a study of blood T cell repertoires in COVID-19. TCRdb's table, derived via immunoSEQ multiplex PCR, lists solely in-frame clones and lacks some. This sample carries roughly 50,000 clones, roughly 76% of them seen once, and the ten largest clones take about 5.3%. The sequenced sample was peripheral blood. Every receptor here comes from an older woman with acute or convalescent COVID-19.

This rearrangement joins TRBV11-3 to TRBJ2-1, with 7 bases that match TRBD2. Germline CDR1 and CDR2: SGHNT and YENEEA. After removal of 4 bases from V and 5 bases from J, the junction contained 5 bases not matched to a gene. The CDR3 covers 14 residues. In nucleotides, the CDR3 is TGTGCCAGCAGCTCGTTCGGGACTAACAATGAGCAGTTCTTC. This encodes CASSSFGTNNEQFF.

The chain carries TRBV21-1 and TRBJ1-2; the D segment call TRBD1 is taken from the table without a DNA check. TRBV21-1 is deemed a pseudogene. CDR3 length: 16 residues. CDR3 region: CASSKNHRDRDHGYTF. CDR3 DNA sequence: TGTGCCAGCAGCAAAAATCACCGGGACAGGGACCATGGCTACACCTTC.

This sequence joins TRBV3-1 (or the pseudogene TRBV3-2) and TRBJ2-3; tentative D call: TRBD2 (5 bases). The V gene lost 0 bases and the J gene lost 3 bases, with 19 bases spanning the gap. Germline V gives CDR1 LGHDT, CDR2 YNNKEL (reference sequence). This CDR3 comprises 18 residues. CDR3 in DNA: TGTGCCAGCAGCCAAGAAATCTCCAGGAGGCATTGGACAGATACGCAGTATTTT. Its protein product is CASSQEISRRHWTDTQYF.

V gene TRBV28 combines with J gene TRBJ1-1; 9 bases fit TRBD1. The CDR3 extends over 14 amino acids. J gave up 5 bases and V 8 bases, and 9 bases lay outside the gene matches. Per germline, CDR1 MDHEN and CDR2 SYDVKM. The CDR3 region is CASRIQGAGTEAFF. The DNA for the CDR3 is TGTGCCAGCCGAATACAGGGGGCAGGGACTGAAGCTTTCTTT. The entire variable domain, with the rest obtained from reference TRBV28 and TRBJ1-1, is as follows: DVKVTQSSRYLVKRTGEKVFLECVQDMDHENMFWYRQDPGLGLRLIYFSYDVKMKEKGDIPEGYSVSREKKERFSLILESASTNQTSMYLCASRIQGAGTEAFFGQGTRLTVV.

The chain combines TRBV19 with TRBJ1-5; 9 nucleotides agree with TRBD1. Germline assignment: CDR1 LNHDA and CDR2 SQIVND (reference sequence). The CDR3 extends over 17 amino acids. The junction had 7 bases not matched to a gene; V was cut back by 4 bases and J by 0 bases. The CDR3 is CASSRPGTGLSNQPQHF. The DNA of the CDR3 is TGTGCCAGTAGTAGACCCGGGACAGGGCTTAGCAATCAGCCCCAGCATTTT.

The chain has TRBV19 and TRBJ2-7; 9 bases agree with TRBD1. The junction had 4 bases not matched to a gene; V was cut back by 3 bases and J by 4 bases. The CDR3 is 14 residues long. CDR1 LNHDA and CDR2 SQIVND come from the germline V gene (reference sequence). This CDR3 reads CASSMGQGRYEQYF. The CDR3 DNA sequence: TGTGCCAGTAGTATGGGACAGGGTAGGTACGAGCAGTACTTC.